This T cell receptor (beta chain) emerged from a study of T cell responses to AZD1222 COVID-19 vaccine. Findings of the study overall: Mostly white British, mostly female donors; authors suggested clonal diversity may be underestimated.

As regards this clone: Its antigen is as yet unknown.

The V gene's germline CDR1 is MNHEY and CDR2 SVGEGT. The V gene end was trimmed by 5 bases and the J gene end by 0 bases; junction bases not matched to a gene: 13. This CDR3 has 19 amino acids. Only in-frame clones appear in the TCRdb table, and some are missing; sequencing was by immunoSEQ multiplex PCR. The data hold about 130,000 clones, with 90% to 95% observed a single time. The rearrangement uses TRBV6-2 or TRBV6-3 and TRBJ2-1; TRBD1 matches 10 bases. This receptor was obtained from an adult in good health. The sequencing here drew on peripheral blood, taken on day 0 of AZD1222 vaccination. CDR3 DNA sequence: TGTGCCAGCAGTAAAGGGACAGGGGAGGCGCAGAGCTCCTACAATGAGCAGTTCTTC. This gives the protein CASSKGTGEAQSSYNEQFF.